A selection of T cell receptor beta chains follows, all from one sample in a study of cytomegalovirus exposure and HLA in healthy donors. Profiling relied on immunoSEQ multiplex PCR, and the TCRdb table lists in-frame clones only, not all of them. The data show 150,000 to 200,000 clones, 75% to 90% seen once. Material: PBMCs. The receptors derive from a girl aged 2 to 9 in good health and CMV-seropositive. The CDR3 runs from the conserved cysteine through the conserved F or W. The order of the fields is J gene, V gene, CDR3 protein.

j_gene: TRBJ1-1; v_gene: TRBV7-9; CDR3aa: CASSFGGRTEAFF
j_gene: TRBJ2-7; v_gene: TRBV30; CDR3aa: CAWYRGVGEQYF
j_gene: TRBJ2-3; v_gene: TRBV25-1; CDR3aa: CASRLGPADTQYF
j_gene: TRBJ2-2; v_gene: TRBV30; CDR3aa: CAWSGASENTGELFF
j_gene: TRBJ1-5; v_gene: TRBV5-1; CDR3aa: CASSQQGNQPQHF
j_gene: TRBJ1-2; v_gene: TRBV5-1; CDR3aa: CATGQGAPNYGYTF
j_gene: TRBJ2-1; v_gene: TRBV5-4; CDR3aa: CASSLEFSTKTSYNEQFF
j_gene: TRBJ2-7; v_gene: TRBV6-5; CDR3aa: CASSNRDRGSYEQYF
j_gene: TRBJ2-1; v_gene: TRBV27; CDR3aa: CASRLDINEQFF
j_gene: TRBJ2-3; v_gene: TRBV6-1; CDR3aa: CASSERDRAPSTDTQYF
j_gene: TRBJ2-2; v_gene: TRBV7-3; CDR3aa: CASSSPAGSGELFF
j_gene: TRBJ1-1; v_gene: TRBV11-2; CDR3aa: CASSLGDRGFSEAFF
j_gene: TRBJ2-3; v_gene: TRBV9; CDR3aa: CASALSGPLDTQYF
j_gene: TRBJ2-7; v_gene: TRBV5-1; CDR3aa: CASSFGAGKYEQYF
j_gene: TRBJ1-2; v_gene: TRBV21-1; CDR3aa: CASSKVAPSTRANYGYTF
j_gene: TRBJ2-5; v_gene: TRBV5-4; CDR3aa: CASSLAVGRGGETQYF